This T cell receptor (beta chain) was captured in a study of blood T cell repertoires in COVID-19. Study information: Spain, Italy and the United States supplied samples that represented acute and convalescent COVID-19.

The CDR3 is 14 amino acids. CDR1 is MGHRA, CDR2 YSYEKL, per germline. The V gene lost 3 bases and the J gene lost 9 bases, with 15 bases spanning the gap. TCRdb's copy holds only in-frame clones and misses some; the assay was immunoSEQ multiplex PCR. The sample holds hundreds of thousands of clones, about 80% seen once. The V gene is TRBV4-1, the J gene TRBJ1-5; D call uncertain. The sequencing input was PBMCs or T cells enriched from blood (not recorded which). The sequence was collected from a man aged 25 to 40 with acute COVID-19. CDR3 residues: CASSQLAGPRPQHF. The CDR3 region has the DNA TGCGCCAGCAGCCAGTTGGCAGGTCCGAGGCCCCAGCATTTT.